A single sample gave rise to the 8 T cell receptor beta chains below, sequenced in a study of blood T cell repertoires in COVID-19. Here immunoSEQ multiplex PCR was the method, and the copy in TCRdb shows in-frame clones only, minus some. The data show around 88,000 clones, around nine tenths seen once. Sequences were obtained from peripheral blood. The receptors shown here come from a woman older than 75 with acute or convalescent COVID-19.

The chain carries TRBV5-1 and TRBJ1-5; 7 bases line up with TRBD1. CDR3 length: 14 residues. The V gene end was trimmed by 4 bases and the J gene end by 3 bases; junction bases not matched to a gene: 4. Germline V gene lookup returns CDR1 SGHRS and CDR2 YFSETQ. CDR3 coding DNA: TGCGCCAGCAGCCCTGGGACAGTCAATCAGCCCCAGCATTTT. As protein: CASSPGTVNQPQHF.

V is TRBV11-3 and J is TRBJ2-1, with TRBD2 identical over 10 bases. V dropped 2 bases and J dropped 4; count of bases not matched to a gene: 2. The V gene's germline CDR1 is SGHNT and CDR2 YENEEA. The CDR3 contains 15 residues. CDR3 DNA sequence: TGTGCCAGCAGCTTACTAGCGGGGGAGTACAATGAGCAGTTCTTC. It yields the protein CASSLLAGEYNEQFF. The full variable domain, in which reference TRBV11-3 and TRBJ2-1 provide the parts outside the CDR3, is EAGVVQSPRYKIIEKKQPVAFWCNPISGHNTLYWYLQNLGQGPELLIRYENEEAVDDSQLPKDRFSAERLKGVDSTLKIQPAELGDSAVYLCASSLLAGEYNEQFFGPGTRLTVL.

V gene TRBV6-5 combines with J gene TRBJ1-1; unclear D gene. The CDR3 runs to 13 residues. The ends were cut back, 7 bases at V and 3 bases at J, with 12 bases in the middle. Looked up from germline, CDR1 is MNHEY and CDR2 is SVGAGI. CDR3 in amino acids: CASTKSGDTEAFF. For the CDR3, the DNA is TGTGCCAGCACCAAGAGCGGGGACACTGAAGCTTTCTTT.

The chain uses TRBV4-2 and TRBJ1-2; possibly TRBD1 for D (6 bases). The CDR3 totals 14 residues. Germline V gene lookup returns CDR1 LGHNA and CDR2 YNFKEQ. V lost 1 base to trimming and J lost 8 bases, with 14 bases between them. CDR3: CASSQVSQGGGYTF. CDR3 sequence (DNA): TGTGCCAGCAGCCAAGTATCACAGGGAGGGGGCTACACCTTC.

This chain links TRBV30 with TRBJ1-1; TRBD1 agrees at 9 bases. V lost 6 bases and J lost 5; bases outside the gene matches: 7. The CDR3 totals 13 residues. Germline loops: CDR1 GTSNPN, CDR2 SVGIG (reference sequence). CDR3 protein: CACGTGGWTEAFF. The DNA for the CDR3 is TGTGCCTGCGGAACAGGGGGCTGGACTGAAGCTTTCTTT.

Written as DNA, the CDR3 is TGTGCCAGCTCACCGCCGGGACTAAGAGGAGAGACCCAGTACTTC. Translating gives CASSPPGLRGETQYF. This rearrangement joins TRBV18 to TRBJ2-5; TRBD2 matches 7 bases. This CDR3 has 15 residues. V trimming: 3 bases; J trimming: 4 bases; junction bases outside the gene matches: 8. Per germline, CDR1 KGHSH and CDR2 LQKENI.

V usage is TRBV27 and J usage is TRBJ2-1; D is possibly TRBD1 (6 bases). This CDR3 region has 14 residues. Germline CDR1 and CDR2: MNHEY and SMNVEV (reference sequence). Trimming pared 2 bases from V and 7 bases from J, leaving 12 bases between. In DNA form, the CDR3 reads TGTGCCAGCAGTTTACTGGGGACACCAAATGAGCAGTTCTTC. Its protein is CASSLLGTPNEQFF.

This clone was seen once. The DNA for the CDR3 is TGTGCCAGCAGTTACCCCCGGAGCAATCAGCCCCAGCATTTT. Protein product: CASSYPRSNQPQHF. The chain uses TRBV6-2 or TRBV6-3 and TRBJ1-5; no clear D gene. The CDR3 is 14 residues long. V gave up 2 bases and J gave up 1 base, with 6 bases separating them. Germline CDR1 reads MNHEY; CDR2 reads SVGEGT.